This is a list of T cell receptor beta chains from one sample in a study of T cell responses to AZD1222 COVID-19 vaccine. Sequencing used immunoSEQ multiplex PCR; TCRdb keeps in-frame clones, though not all of them. The table includes some 55,000 clones, around 92% detected once. The specimen was peripheral blood, collected on day 0 of AZD1222 vaccination. Source of these receptors: an adult in good health. The CDR3 runs from the conserved cysteine through the conserved F or W. A D gene is named only where the DNA matches it firmly. A row's size may be missing; if present it is once, few, many or a size class.

j_call | v_call | clone_size | d_call | cdr3_aa | cdr3_nt
TRBJ2-1 | TRBV6-6 | - | - | CASSPRTNLYEQFF | TGTGCCAGCAGTCCGCGGACTAACCTTTATGAGCAGTTCTTC
TRBJ1-5 | TRBV5-8 | - | TRBD1 | CASSPSTGVGPQHF | TGTGCCAGCAGCCCCTCAACAGGGGTTGGGCCCCAGCATTTT
TRBJ2-1 | TRBV19 | - | - | CASSIMGRYNEQFF | TGTGCCAGTAGTATTATGGGACGCTACAATGAGCAGTTCTTC
TRBJ2-1 | TRBV6-5 | - | TRBD1 | CASRGQGWVEQFF | TGTGCCAGCAGAGGACAGGGGTGGGTTGAGCAGTTCTTC
TRBJ2-3 | TRBV7-8 | - | - | CASSLTDTQYF | TGTGCCAGCAGCCTCACAGATACGCAGTATTTT
TRBJ1-2 | TRBV6-7 | - | - | CASSLDCGYTF | TGTGCCAGCAGTTTAGATTGCGGCTACACCTTC
TRBJ1-1 | TRBV7-9 | few | TRBD1 | CASSTSGQGATEAFF | TGTGCCAGCAGCACCTCGGGACAGGGGGCCACTGAAGCTTTCTTT
TRBJ2-1 | TRBV29-1 | - | TRBD2 | CSASAGTSGINEQFF | TGCAGCGCGTCCGCCGGGACTAGCGGTATCAATGAGCAGTTCTTC
TRBJ2-5 | TRBV20-1 | - | - | CSARVGETQYF | TGCAGTGCTAGGGTCGGAGAGACCCAGTACTTC
TRBJ2-5 | TRBV7-9 | - | - | CASSSPGTSLETQYF | TGTGCCAGCAGCTCGCCCGGGACTTCGCTGGAGACCCAGTACTTC
TRBJ2-1 | TRBV19 | - | - | CASRAAGAKFF | TGTGCCAGTAGAGCGGCAGGGGCTAAGTTCTTC
TRBJ2-7 | TRBV1 | - | - | CTSSLPWGGSSYEQYF | TGCACCAGCAGCCTCCCTTGGGGCGGGAGCTCCTACGAGCAGTACTTC
TRBJ2-3 | TRBV14 | - | - | CASSSHPPRADTQYF | TGTGCCAGCAGCTCCCACCCACCCCGAGCGGATACGCAGTATTTT
TRBJ1-1 | TRBV7-9 | - | - | CASSFKQGSRNTEAFF | TGTGCCAGCAGCTTTAAACAGGGTTCTAGGAACACTGAAGCTTTCTTT
TRBJ2-2 | TRBV6-5 | once | - | CASRLAQRAGELFF | TGTGCCAGCCGATTGGCGCAGCGGGCCGGGGAGCTGTTTTTT
TRBJ2-3 | TRBV25-1 | - | - | CASSVTDTQYF | TGTGCCAGCAGTGTCACAGATACGCAGTATTTT
TRBJ1-4 | TRBV3-1/TRBV3-2 | - | - | CASSLSNEKLFF | TGTGCCAGCTCGCTGAGTAATGAAAAACTGTTTTTT
TRBJ1-4 | TRBV2 | - | - | CASRGHFDNEKLFF | TGTGCCAGCAGGGGACACTTCGATAATGAAAAACTGTTTTTT
TRBJ2-1 | TRBV10-3 | - | TRBD2 | CAIRTSGSSYNEQFF | TGTGCCATCAGAACTAGCGGCAGCTCCTACAATGAGCAGTTCTTC
TRBJ1-5 | TRBV7-2 | - | - | CASSLEGPSNQPQHF | TGTGCCAGCAGCTTAGAGGGACCTAGCAATCAGCCCCAGCATTTT
TRBJ1-1 | TRBV2 | once | TRBD1 | CASSDQGAANTEAFF | TGTGCCAGCAGTGACCAGGGGGCAGCGAACACTGAAGCTTTCTTT
TRBJ2-2 | TRBV11-2 | - | TRBD1 | CASSLGPQGAAGELFF | TGTGCCAGCAGCTTAGGGCCACAGGGGGCAGCCGGGGAGCTGTTTTTT
TRBJ1-2 | TRBV19 | few | TRBD1 | CASTPGQGDYGYTF | TGTGCCAGTACCCCGGGACAGGGCGACTATGGCTACACCTTC
TRBJ2-3 | TRBV11-3 | - | - | CASSLGTDFTDTQYF | TGTGCCAGCAGCTTAGGGACAGATTTCACAGATACGCAGTATTTT
TRBJ2-6 | TRBV29-1 | - | TRBD1 | CSVGGTGGSGANVLTF | TGCAGCGTTGGTGGGACAGGGGGGTCCGGGGCCAACGTCCTGACTTTC